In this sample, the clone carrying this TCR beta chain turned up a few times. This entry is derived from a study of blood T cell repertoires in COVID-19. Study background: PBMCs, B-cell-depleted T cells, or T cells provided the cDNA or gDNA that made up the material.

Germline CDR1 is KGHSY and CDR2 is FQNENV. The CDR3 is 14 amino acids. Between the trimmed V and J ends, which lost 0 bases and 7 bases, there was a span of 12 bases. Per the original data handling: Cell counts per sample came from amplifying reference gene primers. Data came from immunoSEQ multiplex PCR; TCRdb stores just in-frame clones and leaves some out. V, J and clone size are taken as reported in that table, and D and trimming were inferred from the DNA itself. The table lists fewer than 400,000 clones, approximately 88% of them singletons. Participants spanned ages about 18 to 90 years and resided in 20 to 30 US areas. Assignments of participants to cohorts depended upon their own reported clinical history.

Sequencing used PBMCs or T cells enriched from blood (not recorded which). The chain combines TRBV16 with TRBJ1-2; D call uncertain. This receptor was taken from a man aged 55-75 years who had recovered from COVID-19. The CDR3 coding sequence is TGTGCCAGCAGCCAATCGTCACCCGAGGGTGGCTACACCTTC. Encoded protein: CASSQSSPEGGYTF.